This T cell receptor (beta chain) was profiled in a study of identical twins. Study findings and constraints: Insertions were fewer in abundant cord blood beta clonotypes, whereas memory repertoires showed none of this pattern. Zero-insertion analyses were open to partial confounding by invariant MAIT and iNKT cells.

The sample holds many counts of this clonotype. What it binds is not known. A single record per CDR3 protein comes from TCRdb applying MiXCR to the 5' RACE reads. Of hundreds of thousands of distinct CDR3 sequences listed, around 5.7% were seen once; the top ten hold about 2%. Germline V CDR1 and CDR2: SGHRS, YFSETQ. The CDR3 sequence is 16 residues long. The V and J ends lost 0 bases and 3 bases, in that order; junction bases with no gene match: 7. This chain connects TRBV5-1 to TRBJ2-7; 9 bases agree with TRBD2. This TCR came from a man aged 18 to 30 in good health. Sequencing was done on a sample of naive T cells sorted from blood. CDR3 bases: TGCGCCAGCAGCTTGGGGGCTAGCGGGATAAACTACGAGCAGTACTTC. Its translation: CASSLGASGINYEQYF.